This T cell receptor beta chain emerged from a study of cytotoxic CD8 clonotypes in ibrutinib-treated CLL. Overall study: Response material was collected after a median approximately 11 months of treatment, range 6 to 36.

Generated by immunoSEQ multiplex PCR, the TCRdb table keeps only in-frame clones and is missing some. The sample carries about 140,000 clones, approximately 90% recorded once. V gave up 5 bases and J gave up 5 bases; unmatched junction bases: 9. The CDR3 runs 15 residues. Germline CDR1 is SGHNT and CDR2 is YENEEA. The rearrangement links TRBV11-3 to TRBJ1-1; 9 bases agree with TRBD1. This clonotype was obtained from a human donor with chronic lymphocytic leukemia. The material was PBMCs, obtained after 12 months of ibrutinib treatment. In DNA form, the CDR3 reads TGTGCCAGCAGCCCTGGGACAGGGAAAGGTACTGAAGCTTTCTTT. Translation gives CASSPGTGKGTEAFF. The full variable domain, completed using reference TRBV11-3 and TRBJ1-1, is EAGVVQSPRYKIIEKKQPVAFWCNPISGHNTLYWYLQNLGQGPELLIRYENEEAVDDSQLPKDRFSAERLKGVDSTLKIQPAELGDSAVYLCASSPGTGKGTEAFFGQGTRLTVV.